This is a list of T cell receptor beta chains from one sample in a study of blood T cell repertoires in COVID-19. Method: immunoSEQ multiplex PCR; TCRdb's copy keeps in-frame clones and lacks some. The sample consists of 84,000 or so clones, 70% to 90% of them appearing once. The sample comprised peripheral blood. All receptors derive from a human donor in a cohort sampled during active COVID-19. Each CDR3 is given with its conserved first and last residue. D genes are given only for firm matches. Some rows have no size entry. The others give once, few or many, or a class for an expanded clone.

j_call: TRBJ1-1
v_call: TRBV6-2/TRBV6-3
d_call: NA
clone_size: few
cdr3_aa: CASSYSWRALITEAFF
cdr3_nt: TGTGCCAGCAGTTACTCATGGAGGGCGTTAATTACTGAAGCTTTCTTT

j_call: TRBJ1-1
v_call: TRBV20-1
d_call: NA
clone_size: NA
cdr3_aa: CSASLGTGAFF
cdr3_nt: TGCAGTGCTAGCCTGGGGACTGGAGCTTTCTTT

j_call: TRBJ2-2
v_call: TRBV24-1
d_call: NA
clone_size: NA
cdr3_aa: CATSDLNRDGTGELFF
cdr3_nt: TGTGCCACCAGTGATTTAAACAGGGACGGCACCGGGGAGCTGTTTTTT

j_call: TRBJ2-3
v_call: TRBV9
d_call: NA
clone_size: NA
cdr3_aa: CASSLRTATDTQYF
cdr3_nt: TGTGCCAGCAGCTTACGGACAGCCACAGATACGCAGTATTTT

j_call: TRBJ2-5
v_call: TRBV7-6
d_call: NA
clone_size: once
cdr3_aa: CASSLARARDFQETQYF
cdr3_nt: TGTGCCAGCAGCTTAGCTCGGGCCCGGGACTTCCAAGAGACCCAGTACTTC

j_call: TRBJ1-5
v_call: TRBV13
d_call: NA
clone_size: NA
cdr3_aa: CASSSGRYSNQPQHF
cdr3_nt: TGTGCCAGCAGTTCAGGCAGGTATAGCAATCAGCCCCAGCATTTT

j_call: TRBJ2-3
v_call: TRBV10-3
d_call: NA
clone_size: NA
cdr3_aa: CAGGNGDTQYF
cdr3_nt: TGTGCCGGAGGAAATGGAGATACGCAGTATTTT

j_call: TRBJ2-7
v_call: TRBV29-1
d_call: NA
clone_size: NA
cdr3_aa: CSVGRDSYEQYF
cdr3_nt: TGCAGCGTTGGTCGGGACTCCTACGAGCAGTACTTC

j_call: TRBJ1-2
v_call: TRBV12-3/TRBV12-4
d_call: NA
clone_size: NA
cdr3_aa: CASSQSNYGYTF
cdr3_nt: TGTGCCAGCAGCCAGTCTAACTATGGCTACACCTTC

j_call: TRBJ2-1
v_call: TRBV5-1
d_call: TRBD1
clone_size: once
cdr3_aa: CASSSQGFDEQFF
cdr3_nt: TGCGCCAGCAGTTCACAGGGGTTCGATGAGCAGTTCTTC

j_call: TRBJ1-5
v_call: TRBV7-8
d_call: NA
clone_size: NA
cdr3_aa: CASTLLAGAGQPQHF
cdr3_nt: TGTGCCAGCACTCTCCTAGCGGGGGCTGGTCAGCCCCAGCATTTT

j_call: TRBJ1-1
v_call: TRBV9
d_call: NA
clone_size: NA
cdr3_aa: CASSSIGDTEAFF
cdr3_nt: TGTGCCAGCTCCTCAATCGGGGACACTGAAGCTTTCTTT

j_call: TRBJ1-5
v_call: TRBV30
d_call: NA
clone_size: NA
cdr3_aa: CAWSGPFSRGSNQPQHF
cdr3_nt: TGTGCCTGGAGTGGACCCTTTTCAAGGGGGAGCAATCAGCCCCAGCATTTT

j_call: TRBJ1-2
v_call: TRBV5-1
d_call: TRBD1
clone_size: NA
cdr3_aa: CASSPQGHHTNYGYTF
cdr3_nt: TGCGCCAGCAGCCCACAGGGGCACCATACGAACTATGGCTACACCTTC

j_call: TRBJ1-5
v_call: TRBV5-6
d_call: NA
clone_size: NA
cdr3_aa: CASSLSGAGNQPQHF
cdr3_nt: TGTGCCAGCAGCTTGTCAGGGGCAGGGAATCAGCCCCAGCATTTT

j_call: TRBJ1-1
v_call: TRBV27
d_call: TRBD1
clone_size: NA
cdr3_aa: CASSLLATGDTEAFF
cdr3_nt: TGTGCCAGCAGTTTATTGGCCACAGGGGACACTGAAGCTTTCTTT

j_call: TRBJ2-5
v_call: TRBV6-5
d_call: TRBD2
clone_size: NA
cdr3_aa: CASSRPSGGAETQYF
cdr3_nt: TGTGCCAGCAGTCGTCCTAGCGGGGGGGCGGAGACCCAGTACTTC

j_call: TRBJ2-4
v_call: TRBV27
d_call: TRBD1
clone_size: few
cdr3_aa: CASSSRGRGYQDNIQYF
cdr3_nt: TGTGCCAGCAGTTCCAGGGGGCGCGGATATCAAGATAACATTCAGTACTTC

j_call: TRBJ2-5
v_call: TRBV30
d_call: TRBD2
clone_size: NA
cdr3_aa: CAWSVLAGGPETQYF
cdr3_nt: TGTGCCTGGAGTGTACTAGCGGGGGGGCCAGAGACCCAGTACTTC

j_call: TRBJ2-2
v_call: TRBV7-2
d_call: TRBD2
clone_size: NA
cdr3_aa: CASSLAGGANTGELFF
cdr3_nt: TGTGCCAGCAGCTTAGCTGGGGGGGCGAACACCGGGGAGCTGTTTTTT

j_call: TRBJ1-3
v_call: TRBV19
d_call: NA
clone_size: few
cdr3_aa: CASSIRGSFSGNTIYF
cdr3_nt: TGTGCCAGTAGTATAAGAGGTAGCTTCTCTGGAAACACCATATATTTT

j_call: TRBJ1-1
v_call: TRBV3-1/TRBV3-2
d_call: NA
clone_size: NA
cdr3_aa: CASSPRWDSTEAFF
cdr3_nt: TGTGCCAGCAGCCCAAGATGGGACTCTACTGAAGCTTTCTTT

j_call: TRBJ2-5
v_call: TRBV7-2
d_call: TRBD2
clone_size: NA
cdr3_aa: CASSLSIAGGRETQYF
cdr3_nt: TGTGCCAGCAGCTTAAGTATAGCGGGGGGGCGGGAGACCCAGTACTTC

j_call: TRBJ2-7
v_call: TRBV19
d_call: TRBD2
clone_size: NA
cdr3_aa: CASKSGGSSSYEQYF
cdr3_nt: TGTGCCAGTAAGAGCGGGGGGTCGAGCTCCTACGAGCAGTACTTC

j_call: TRBJ1-6
v_call: TRBV6-5
d_call: NA
clone_size: NA
cdr3_aa: CASSYIPNSPLHF
cdr3_nt: TGTGCCAGCAGTTATATCCCTAATTCACCCCTCCACTTT

j_call: TRBJ1-1
v_call: TRBV5-1
d_call: NA
clone_size: NA
cdr3_aa: CASSREPTGTEAFF
cdr3_nt: TGCGCCAGCAGCCGTGAACCCACGGGAACTGAAGCTTTCTTT

j_call: TRBJ2-5
v_call: TRBV12-5
d_call: TRBD2
clone_size: NA
cdr3_aa: CASGPSGEWTQYF
cdr3_nt: TGTGCTAGTGGCCCTAGCGGGGAGTGGACCCAGTACTTC

j_call: TRBJ1-1
v_call: TRBV6-5
d_call: TRBD1
clone_size: NA
cdr3_aa: CASSYSIGTGGPEAFF
cdr3_nt: TGTGCCAGCAGTTACTCGATTGGCACAGGGGGCCCTGAAGCTTTCTTT

j_call: TRBJ2-7
v_call: TRBV4-1
d_call: TRBD1
clone_size: NA
cdr3_aa: CASSQGPGQGYYEQYF
cdr3_nt: TGCGCCAGCAGCCAAGGCCCGGGACAGGGGTACTACGAGCAGTACTTC

j_call: TRBJ1-6
v_call: TRBV9
d_call: NA
clone_size: NA
cdr3_aa: CASSDSRAPYNSPLHF
cdr3_nt: TGTGCCAGCAGCGATTCGAGGGCGCCCTATAATTCACCCCTCCACTTT

j_call: TRBJ1-1
v_call: TRBV12-5
d_call: TRBD1
clone_size: NA
cdr3_aa: CASGPGTGNTEAFF
cdr3_nt: TGTGCTAGTGGCCCCGGGACAGGGAACACTGAAGCTTTCTTT

j_call: TRBJ1-1
v_call: TRBV6-4
d_call: TRBD1
clone_size: NA
cdr3_aa: CASRKTGGNTEAFF
cdr3_nt: TGTGCCAGCAGGAAGACAGGGGGCAACACTGAAGCTTTCTTT